This TCR beta chain was sequenced during a study of T cell changes during pregnancy in multiple sclerosis. Using immunoSEQ multiplex PCR, the repertoire was profiled, and TCRdb retains in-frame clones only, with some absent. Of around 100,000 clones in the sample, around nine tenths were seen once. The ends were cut back, 0 bases at V and 6 bases at J, with 10 bases in the middle. CDR3 length: 14 residues. Per the germline V gene, CDR1 is SGDLS and CDR2 is YYNGEE. Source: peripheral blood, taken after pregnancy. The receptor was isolated from a female donor with multiple sclerosis, enrolled in a pregnancy study. This chain links TRBV9 with TRBJ2-1; D possibly corresponds to TRBD1 (5 bases). CDR3 DNA sequence: TGTGCCAGCAGCGTAGGGTCTAGGGGCAATGAGCAGTTCTTC. Translation gives CASSVGSRGNEQFF.